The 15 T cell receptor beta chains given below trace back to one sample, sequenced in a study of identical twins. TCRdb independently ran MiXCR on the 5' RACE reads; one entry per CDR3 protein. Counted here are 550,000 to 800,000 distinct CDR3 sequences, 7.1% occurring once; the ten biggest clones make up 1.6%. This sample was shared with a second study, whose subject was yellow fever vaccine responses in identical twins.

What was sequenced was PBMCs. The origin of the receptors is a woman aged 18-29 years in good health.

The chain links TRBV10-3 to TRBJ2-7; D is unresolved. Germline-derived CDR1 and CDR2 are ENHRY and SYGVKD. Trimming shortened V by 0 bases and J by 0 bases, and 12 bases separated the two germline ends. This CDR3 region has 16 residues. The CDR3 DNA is TGTGCCATCAGTGAGTCGCTCCGCCTGAGCTCCTACGAGCAGTACTTC. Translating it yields CAISESLRLSSYEQYF.

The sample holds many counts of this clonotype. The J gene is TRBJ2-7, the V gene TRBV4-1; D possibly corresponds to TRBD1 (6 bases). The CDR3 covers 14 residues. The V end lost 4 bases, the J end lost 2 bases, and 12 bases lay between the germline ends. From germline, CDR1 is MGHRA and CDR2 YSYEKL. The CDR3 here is CASSLTTGTYEQYF. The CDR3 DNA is TGCGCCAGCAGCCTCACGACAGGTACCTACGAGCAGTACTTC.

The CDR3 nucleotides read TGTGCCAGCAGTTTCCCAAAGGGTACAGATACGCAGTATTTT. Its translation: CASSFPKGTDTQYF. The chain is built from TRBV28 and TRBJ2-3; D is unclear. V shed 3 bases and J shed 3 bases, with 10 bases lying between them. Germline CDR1 and CDR2: MDHEN and SYDVKM. There are 14 residues in the CDR3. Combining the CDR3 with reference TRBV28 and TRBJ2-3 gives the whole variable domain DVKVTQSSRYLVKRTGEKVFLECVQDMDHENMFWYRQDPGLGLRLIYFSYDVKMKEKGDIPEGYSVSREKKERFSLILESASTNQTSMYLCASSFPKGTDTQYFGPGTRLTVL.

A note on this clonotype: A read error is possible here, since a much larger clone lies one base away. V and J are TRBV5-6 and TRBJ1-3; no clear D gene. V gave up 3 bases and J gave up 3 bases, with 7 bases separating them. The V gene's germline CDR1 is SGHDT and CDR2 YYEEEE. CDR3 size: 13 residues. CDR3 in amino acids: CASSSRIGNTIYF. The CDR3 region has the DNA TGTGCCAGCAGCTCGAGAATTGGAAACACCATATATTTT.

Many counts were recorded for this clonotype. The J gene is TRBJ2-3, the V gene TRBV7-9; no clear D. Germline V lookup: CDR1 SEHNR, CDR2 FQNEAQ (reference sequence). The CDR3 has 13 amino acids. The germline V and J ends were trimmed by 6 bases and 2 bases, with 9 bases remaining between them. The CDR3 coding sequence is TGTGCCAGCAGTTTTATGTCCACAGATACGCAGTATTTT. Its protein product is CASSFMSTDTQYF.

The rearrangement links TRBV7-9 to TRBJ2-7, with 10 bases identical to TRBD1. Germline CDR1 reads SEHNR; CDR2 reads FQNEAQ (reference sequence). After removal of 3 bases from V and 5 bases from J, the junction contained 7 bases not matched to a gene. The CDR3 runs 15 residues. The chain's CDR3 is CASSLGGQGKDEQYF. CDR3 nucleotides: TGTGCCAGCAGCTTGGGGGGACAGGGGAAAGACGAGCAGTACTTC.

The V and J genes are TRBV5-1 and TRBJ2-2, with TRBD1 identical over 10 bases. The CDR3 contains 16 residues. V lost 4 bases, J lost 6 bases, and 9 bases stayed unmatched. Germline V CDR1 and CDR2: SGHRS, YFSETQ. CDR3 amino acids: CASSDRDRGSAGELFF. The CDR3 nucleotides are TGCGCCAGCAGCGATCGGGACAGGGGATCCGCCGGGGAGCTGTTTTTT.

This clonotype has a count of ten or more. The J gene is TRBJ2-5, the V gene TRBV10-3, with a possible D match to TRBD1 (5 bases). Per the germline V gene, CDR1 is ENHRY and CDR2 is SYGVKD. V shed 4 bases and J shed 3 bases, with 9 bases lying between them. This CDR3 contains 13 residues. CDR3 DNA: TGTGCCATCAGTGGTTTCAGGGAAGAGACCCAGTACTTC. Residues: CAISGFREETQYF.

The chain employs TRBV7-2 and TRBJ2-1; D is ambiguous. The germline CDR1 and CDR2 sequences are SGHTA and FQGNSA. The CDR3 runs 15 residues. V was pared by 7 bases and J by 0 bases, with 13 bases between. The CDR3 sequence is CASKRMGISYNEQFF. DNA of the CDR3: TGTGCCAGCAAACGGATGGGGATCTCCTACAATGAGCAGTTCTTC.

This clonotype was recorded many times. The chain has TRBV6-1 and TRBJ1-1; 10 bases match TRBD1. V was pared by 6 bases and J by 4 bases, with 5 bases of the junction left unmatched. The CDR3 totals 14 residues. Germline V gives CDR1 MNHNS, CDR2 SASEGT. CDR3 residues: CASSRRTGGTEAFF. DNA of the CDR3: TGTGCCAGCAGCCGACGGACAGGGGGCACTGAAGCTTTCTTT.

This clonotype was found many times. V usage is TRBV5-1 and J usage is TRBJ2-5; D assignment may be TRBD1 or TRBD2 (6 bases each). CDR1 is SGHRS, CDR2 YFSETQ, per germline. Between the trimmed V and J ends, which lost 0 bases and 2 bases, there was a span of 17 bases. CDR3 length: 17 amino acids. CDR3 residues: CASSLAGGGKIQETQYF. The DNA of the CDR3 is TGCGCCAGCAGCTTGGCCGGAGGGGGGAAAATTCAAGAGACCCAGTACTTC. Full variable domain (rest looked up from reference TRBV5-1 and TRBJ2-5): KAGVTQTPRYLIKTRGQQVTLSCSPISGHRSVSWYQQTPGQGLQFLFEYFSETQRNKGNFPGRFSGRQFSNSRSEMNVSTLELGDSALYLCASSLAGGGKIQETQYFGPGTRLLVL.

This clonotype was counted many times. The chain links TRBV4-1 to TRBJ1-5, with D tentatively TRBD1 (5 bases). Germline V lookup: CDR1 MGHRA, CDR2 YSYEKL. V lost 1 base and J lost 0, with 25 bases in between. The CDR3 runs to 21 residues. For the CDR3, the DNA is TGCGCCAGCAGCCAAGTACTGCAGGGTGGTTTCGGATTGAGTAGCAATCAGCCCCAGCATTTT. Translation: CASSQVLQGGFGLSSNQPQHF.

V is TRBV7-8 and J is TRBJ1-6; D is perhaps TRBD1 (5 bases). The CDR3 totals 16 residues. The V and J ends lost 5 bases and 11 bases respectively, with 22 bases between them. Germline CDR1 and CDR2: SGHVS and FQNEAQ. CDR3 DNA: TGTGCCAGCAGCAGAGGGCTGGGACGGTCTACGACACCCCTCCACTTT. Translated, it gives CASSRGLGRSTTPLHF. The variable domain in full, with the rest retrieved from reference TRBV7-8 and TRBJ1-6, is GAGVSQSPRYKVAKRGQDVALRCDPISGHVSLFWYQQALGQGPEFLTYFQNEAQLDKSGLPSDRFFAERPEGSVSTLKIQRTQQEDSAVYLCASSRGLGRSTTPLHFGNGTRLTVT.

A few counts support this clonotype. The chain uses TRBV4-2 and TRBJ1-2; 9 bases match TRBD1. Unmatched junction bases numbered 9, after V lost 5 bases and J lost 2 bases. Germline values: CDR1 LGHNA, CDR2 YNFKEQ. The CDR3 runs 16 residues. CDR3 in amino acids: CASSATGGETNYGYTF. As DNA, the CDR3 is TGTGCCAGCAGCGCGACAGGGGGAGAGACGAACTATGGCTACACCTTC.

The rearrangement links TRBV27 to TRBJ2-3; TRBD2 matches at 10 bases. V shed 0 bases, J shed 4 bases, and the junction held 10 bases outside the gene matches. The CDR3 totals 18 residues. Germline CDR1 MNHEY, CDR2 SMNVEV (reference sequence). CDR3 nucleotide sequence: TGTGCCAGCAGTTTATCGTTAGGGGCTAGCGGGAGCGCAGATACGCAGTATTTT. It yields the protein CASSLSLGASGSADTQYF.